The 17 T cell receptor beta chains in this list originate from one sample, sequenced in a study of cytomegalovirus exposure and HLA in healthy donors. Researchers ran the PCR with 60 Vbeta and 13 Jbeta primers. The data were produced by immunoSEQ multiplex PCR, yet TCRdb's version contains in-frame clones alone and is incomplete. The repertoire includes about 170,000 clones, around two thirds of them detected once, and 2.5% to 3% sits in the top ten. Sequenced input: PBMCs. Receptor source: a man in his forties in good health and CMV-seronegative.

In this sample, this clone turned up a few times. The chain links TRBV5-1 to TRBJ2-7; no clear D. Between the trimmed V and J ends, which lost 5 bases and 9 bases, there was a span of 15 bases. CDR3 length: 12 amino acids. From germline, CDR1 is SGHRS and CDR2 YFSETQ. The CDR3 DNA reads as TGCGCCAGCAGAGACAACACTCCCCGGCAGTACTTC. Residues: CASRDNTPRQYF.

The CDR3 region is CASSPRQVDTGELFF. CDR3 bases: TGTGCCAGCTCACCAAGACAGGTTGACACCGGGGAGCTGTTTTTT. The V and J genes are TRBV18 and TRBJ2-2; D perhaps matches TRBD1 (6 bases). The CDR3 is 15 residues long. Germline V lookup: CDR1 KGHSH, CDR2 LQKENI. V gave up 2 bases and J gave up 3 bases, with 10 bases separating them.

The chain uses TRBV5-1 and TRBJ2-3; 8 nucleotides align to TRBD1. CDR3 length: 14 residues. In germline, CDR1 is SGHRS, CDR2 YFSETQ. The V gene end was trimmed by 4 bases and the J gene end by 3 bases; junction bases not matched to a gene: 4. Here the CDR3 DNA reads TGCGCCAGCAGCCGGACAGGGATTACAGATACGCAGTATTTT. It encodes CASSRTGITDTQYF. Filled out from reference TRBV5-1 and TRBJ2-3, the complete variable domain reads KAGVTQTPRYLIKTRGQQVTLSCSPISGHRSVSWYQQTPGQGLQFLFEYFSETQRNKGNFPGRFSGRQFSNSRSEMNVSTLELGDSALYLCASSRTGITDTQYFGPGTRLTVL.

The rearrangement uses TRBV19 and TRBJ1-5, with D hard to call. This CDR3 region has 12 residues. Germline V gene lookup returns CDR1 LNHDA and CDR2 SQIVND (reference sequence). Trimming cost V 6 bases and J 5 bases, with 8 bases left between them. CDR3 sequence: CASSPIDQPQHF. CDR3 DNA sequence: TGTGCCAGTAGCCCTATAGATCAGCCCCAGCATTTT.

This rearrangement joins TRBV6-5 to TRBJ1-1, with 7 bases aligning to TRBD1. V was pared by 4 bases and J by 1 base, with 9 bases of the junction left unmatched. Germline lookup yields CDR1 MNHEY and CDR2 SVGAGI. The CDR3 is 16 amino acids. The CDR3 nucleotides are TGTGCCAGCAGTTCAGGACAGGCGACCGCGAACACTGAAGCTTTCTTT. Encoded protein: CASSSGQATANTEAFF.

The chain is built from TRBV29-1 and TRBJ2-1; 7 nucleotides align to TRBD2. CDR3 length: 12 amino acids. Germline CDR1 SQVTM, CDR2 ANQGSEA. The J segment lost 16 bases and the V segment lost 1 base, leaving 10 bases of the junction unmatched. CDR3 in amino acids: CSVEGGGRASFF. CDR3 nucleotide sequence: TGCAGCGTTGAAGGGGGTGGGAGGGCCAGCTTCTTC.

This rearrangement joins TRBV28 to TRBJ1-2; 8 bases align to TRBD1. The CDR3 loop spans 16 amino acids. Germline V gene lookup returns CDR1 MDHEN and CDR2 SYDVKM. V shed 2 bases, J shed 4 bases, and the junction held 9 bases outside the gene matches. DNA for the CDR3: TGTGCCAGCAGTTTACCCCCAGGGGGCAACGGCTATGGCTACACCTTC. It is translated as CASSLPPGGNGYGYTF.

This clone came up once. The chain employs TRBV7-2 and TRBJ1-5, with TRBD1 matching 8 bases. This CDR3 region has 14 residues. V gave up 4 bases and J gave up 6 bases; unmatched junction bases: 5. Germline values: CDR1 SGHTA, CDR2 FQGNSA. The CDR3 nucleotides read TGTGCCAGCAGCTCCGGACAGGGTCGTCAGCCCCAGCATTTT. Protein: CASSSGQGRQPQHF.

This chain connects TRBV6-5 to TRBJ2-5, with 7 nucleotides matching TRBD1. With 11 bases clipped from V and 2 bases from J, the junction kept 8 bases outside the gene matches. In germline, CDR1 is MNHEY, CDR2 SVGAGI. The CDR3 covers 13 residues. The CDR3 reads CAGSGQVQETQYF. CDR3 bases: TGTGCCGGCTCCGGACAGGTACAAGAGACCCAGTACTTC.

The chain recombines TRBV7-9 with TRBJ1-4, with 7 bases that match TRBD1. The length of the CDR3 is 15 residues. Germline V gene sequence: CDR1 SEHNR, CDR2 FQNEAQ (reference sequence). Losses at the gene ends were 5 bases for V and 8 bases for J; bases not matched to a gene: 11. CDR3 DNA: TGTGCCAGCAGCCTTTACCGACAGGGTGGGGAAAAACTGTTTTTT. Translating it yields CASSLYRQGGEKLFF.

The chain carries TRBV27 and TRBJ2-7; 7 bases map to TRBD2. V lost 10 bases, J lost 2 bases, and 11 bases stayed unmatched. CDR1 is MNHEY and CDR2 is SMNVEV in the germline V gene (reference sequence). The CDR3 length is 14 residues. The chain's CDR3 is CATAGEGATYEQYF. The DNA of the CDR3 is TGTGCCACGGCGGGGGAGGGAGCCACCTACGAGCAGTACTTC.

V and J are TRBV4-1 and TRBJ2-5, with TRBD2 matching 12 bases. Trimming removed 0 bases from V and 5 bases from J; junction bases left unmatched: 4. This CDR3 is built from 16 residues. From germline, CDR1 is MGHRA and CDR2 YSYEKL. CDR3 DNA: TGCGCCAGCAGCCAAGAACTAGCGGGGGGCCGGGAGACCCAGTACTTC. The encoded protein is CASSQELAGGRETQYF.

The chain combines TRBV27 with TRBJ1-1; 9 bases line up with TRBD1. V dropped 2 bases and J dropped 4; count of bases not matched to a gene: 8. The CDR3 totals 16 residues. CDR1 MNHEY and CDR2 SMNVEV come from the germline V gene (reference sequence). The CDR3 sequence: CASSLTLTGGITEAFF. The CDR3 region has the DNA TGTGCCAGCAGTTTAACTCTTACAGGGGGCATCACTGAAGCTTTCTTT.

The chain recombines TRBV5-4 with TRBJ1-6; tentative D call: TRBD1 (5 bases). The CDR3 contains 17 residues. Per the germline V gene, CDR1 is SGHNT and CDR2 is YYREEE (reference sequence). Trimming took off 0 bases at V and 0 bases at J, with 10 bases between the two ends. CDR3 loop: CASSLDGGSSYNSPLHF. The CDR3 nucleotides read TGTGCCAGCAGCTTGGATGGGGGGAGCTCCTATAATTCACCCCTCCACTTT.

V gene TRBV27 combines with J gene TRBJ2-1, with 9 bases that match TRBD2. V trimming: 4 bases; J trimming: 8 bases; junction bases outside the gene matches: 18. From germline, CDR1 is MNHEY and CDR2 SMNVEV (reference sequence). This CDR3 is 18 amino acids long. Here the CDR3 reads CASSSLSLWREGPDEQFF. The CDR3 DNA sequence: TGTGCCAGCAGTTCCCTGAGCCTCTGGCGGGAGGGCCCGGATGAGCAGTTCTTC.

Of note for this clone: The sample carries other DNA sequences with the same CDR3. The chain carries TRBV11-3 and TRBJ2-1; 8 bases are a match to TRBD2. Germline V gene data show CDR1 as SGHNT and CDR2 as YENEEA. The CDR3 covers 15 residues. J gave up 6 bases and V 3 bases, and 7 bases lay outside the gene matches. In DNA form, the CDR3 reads TGTGCCAGCAGCTTGGGTCTAGCGGGTTCCAATGAGCAGTTCTTC. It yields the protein CASSLGLAGSNEQFF.

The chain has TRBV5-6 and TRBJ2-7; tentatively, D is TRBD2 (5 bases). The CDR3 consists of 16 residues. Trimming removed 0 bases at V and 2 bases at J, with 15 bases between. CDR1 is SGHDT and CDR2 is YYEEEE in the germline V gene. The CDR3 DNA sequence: TGTGCCAGCAGCTTGGTGGCAAGCGGAGCTGCCTACGAGCAGTACTTC. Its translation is CASSLVASGAAYEQYF. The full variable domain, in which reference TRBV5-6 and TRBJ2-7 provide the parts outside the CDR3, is DAGVTQSPTHLIKTRGQQVTLRCSPKSGHDTVSWYQQALGQGPQFIFQYYEEEERQRGNFPDRFSGHQFPNYSSELNVNALLLGDSALYLCASSLVASGAAYEQYFGPGTRLTVT.